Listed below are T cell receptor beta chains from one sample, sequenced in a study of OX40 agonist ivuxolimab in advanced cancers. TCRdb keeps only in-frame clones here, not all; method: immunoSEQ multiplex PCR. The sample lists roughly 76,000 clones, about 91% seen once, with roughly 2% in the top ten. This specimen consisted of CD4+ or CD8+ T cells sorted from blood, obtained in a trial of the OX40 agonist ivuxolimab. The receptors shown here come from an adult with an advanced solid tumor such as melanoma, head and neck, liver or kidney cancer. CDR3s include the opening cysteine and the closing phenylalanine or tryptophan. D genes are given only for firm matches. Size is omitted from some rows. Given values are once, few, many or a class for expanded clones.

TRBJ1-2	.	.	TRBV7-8	CASSLGAGPSYGYTF	TGTGCCAGCAGCTTAGGGGCTGGACCGAGCTATGGCTACACCTTC
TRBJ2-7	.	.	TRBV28	CASGSGTAYEQYF	TGTGCCAGCGGGTCCGGAACAGCCTACGAGCAGTACTTC
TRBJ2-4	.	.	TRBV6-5	CASWGAAGAKNIQYF	TGTGCCAGCTGGGGGGCGGCCGGTGCAAAAAACATTCAGTACTTC
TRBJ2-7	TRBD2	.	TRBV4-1	CASSQGTSGSSYEQYF	TGCGCCAGCAGCCAAGGGACTAGCGGGAGCTCCTACGAGCAGTACTTC
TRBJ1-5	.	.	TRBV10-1	CASNHTGPCNQPQHF	TGCGCCAGCAATCATACAGGGCCCTGCAATCAGCCCCAGCATTTT
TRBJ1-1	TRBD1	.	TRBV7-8	CASSLGTANTEAFF	TGTGCCAGCAGCCTTGGGACAGCGAACACTGAAGCTTTCTTT
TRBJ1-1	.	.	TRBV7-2	CASSLLSGVGTEAFF	TGTGCCAGCAGCTTACTCTCTGGGGTCGGCACTGAAGCTTTCTTT
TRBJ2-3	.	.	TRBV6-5	CASSYFASMRTDTQYF	TGTGCCAGCAGTTATTTTGCCTCGATGCGGACAGATACGCAGTATTTT
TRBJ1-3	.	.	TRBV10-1	CATQRDSGNTIYF	TGCGCCACCCAAAGGGATTCCGGAAACACCATATATTTT
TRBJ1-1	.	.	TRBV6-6	CASSTDTEAFF	TGTGCCAGCAGTACGGACACTGAAGCTTTCTTT
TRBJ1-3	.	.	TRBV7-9	CAHSGAVAGYGNTIYF	TGTGCCCACAGTGGGGCGGTTGCAGGGTATGGAAACACCATATATTTT
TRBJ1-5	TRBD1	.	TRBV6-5	CASSSSGQGLNQPQHF	TGTGCCAGCAGTTCCTCGGGACAGGGACTCAATCAGCCCCAGCATTTT
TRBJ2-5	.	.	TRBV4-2	CASSQALSGQETQYF	TGTGCCAGCAGCCAAGCTCTAAGCGGACAAGAGACCCAGTACTTC
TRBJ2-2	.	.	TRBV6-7	CASSHQGYFTGELFF	TGTGCCAGCAGCCATCAGGGTTATTTCACCGGGGAGCTGTTTTTT
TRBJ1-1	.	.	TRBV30	CAWSAQVNTEAFF	TGTGCCTGGAGTGCGCAGGTGAACACTGAAGCTTTCTTT
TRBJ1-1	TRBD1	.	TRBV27	CASSSLRGTGNTEAFF	TGTGCCAGCAGTTCCCTCAGGGGGACCGGGAACACTGAAGCTTTCTTT
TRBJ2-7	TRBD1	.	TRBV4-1	CASSLGQRSSYEQYF	TGCGCCAGCAGCCTGGGACAGCGGAGCTCCTACGAGCAGTACTTC
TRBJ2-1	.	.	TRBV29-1	CSVQVVDNEQFF	TGCAGCGTCCAGGTGGTGGACAATGAGCAGTTCTTC
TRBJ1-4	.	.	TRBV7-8	CASSLGDRNEKLFF	TGTGCCAGCAGCTTGGGAGACAGAAATGAAAAACTGTTTTTT
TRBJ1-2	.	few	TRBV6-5	CASRTNRAPDGYTF	TGTGCCAGCAGGACGAACCGGGCTCCAGATGGCTACACCTTC
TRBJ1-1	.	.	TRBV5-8	CASSDRPNTEAFF	TGTGCCAGCAGCGACAGGCCTAACACTGAAGCTTTCTTT
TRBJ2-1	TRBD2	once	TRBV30	CAWRVAGAAEQFF	TGTGCCTGGAGGGTAGCGGGAGCTGCTGAGCAGTTCTTC
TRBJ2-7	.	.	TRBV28	CASSRLYEQYF	TGTGCCAGCAGCCGGTTGTACGAGCAGTACTTC
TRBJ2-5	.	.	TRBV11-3	CASSLGSQETQYF	TGTGCCAGCAGCTTAGGTAGTCAAGAGACCCAGTACTTC